A single sample gave rise to the 3 T cell receptor beta chains below, sequenced in a study of OX40 agonist ivuxolimab in advanced cancers. TCRdb's table, derived via immunoSEQ multiplex PCR, lists solely in-frame clones and lacks some. In the table there are roughly 53,000 clones, roughly 84% of which are singletons. The input for sequencing was CD4+ or CD8+ T cells sorted from blood, taken in a trial of the OX40 agonist ivuxolimab. These receptor sequences come from an adult with an advanced solid tumor such as melanoma, head and neck, liver or kidney cancer.

This clone was detected only once. V is TRBV30 and J is TRBJ2-2, with 7 bases lining up with TRBD2. V was pared by 3 bases and J by 7 bases, with 17 bases of the junction left unmatched. The CDR3 spans 17 residues. Germline loops: CDR1 GTSNPN, CDR2 SVGIG (reference sequence). CDR3: CAWRIPLGEPGGGELFF. In DNA form, the CDR3 reads TGTGCCTGGAGGATACCCTTGGGAGAGCCGGGGGGCGGGGAGCTGTTTTTT.

The CDR3 loop reads CATPRLAGTYNEQFF. CDR3 nucleotides: TGTGCCACCCCGCGACTAGCGGGAACCTACAATGAGCAGTTCTTC. The chain couples TRBV2 to TRBJ2-1; 11 bases agree with TRBD2. With 10 bases clipped from V and 2 bases from J, the junction kept 7 bases outside the gene matches. Germline lookup yields CDR1 SNHLY and CDR2 FYNNEI. There are 15 residues in the CDR3.

In DNA form, the CDR3 reads TGTGCCAGTAGATCTAGCGGGAGGAAAGCATGGGAGCTGTTTTTT. It codes for CASRSSGRKAWELFF. The chain recombines TRBV19 with TRBJ2-2, with 11 bases that match TRBD2. The V gene end was trimmed by 6 bases and the J gene end by 9 bases; junction bases not matched to a gene: 9. The CDR3 is 15 amino acids. Per the germline V gene, CDR1 is LNHDA and CDR2 is SQIVND (reference sequence).